The rows below give T cell receptor beta chains drawn from one sample of a study of identical twins. TCRdb fed the 5' RACE reads into MiXCR, producing one record per CDR3 protein. The sample has around 490,000 distinct CDR3 sequences, under 25% seen once; the top ten hold approximately 0.52%. The sample was also linked to a second study, of yellow fever vaccine responses in identical twins.

Input material: CD4+ T cells sorted from blood. Source of these receptors: a woman aged 18-29 years in good health. Both conserved end residues are part of each CDR3. The D gene is left open where the match is weak. Clone size is stated in some rows and not others, as once, few, many or a class when expanded.

.	TRBV27	.	TRBJ2-6	TGTGCCAGCAGTTTCACATATCTTAGCCCTGGGGCCAACGTCCTGACTTTC	CASSFTYLSPGANVLTF
.	TRBV2	.	TRBJ1-2	TGTGCCAGCAGTGGCGGGTTTAACTATGGCTACACCTTC	CASSGGFNYGYTF
.	TRBV5-1	.	TRBJ2-5	TGCGCCAGCAGCTTAACGTATCGAGCCGTCCAAGAGACCCAGTACTTC	CASSLTYRAVQETQYF
TRBD1	TRBV20-1	few	TRBJ1-3	TGCAGTGCTAGAGCGACAGGGAATCCGTCTGGAAACACCATATATTTT	CSARATGNPSGNTIYF
TRBD2	TRBV9	.	TRBJ2-2	TGTGCCAGCAGCGTAGGAACTAGCGGATTAAACACCGGGGAGCTGTTTTTT	CASSVGTSGLNTGELFF
TRBD1	TRBV19	few	TRBJ2-1	TGTGCCAGCTCACGACAGGGGGCGCAGGATGAGCAGTTCTTC	CASSRQGAQDEQFF
.	TRBV24-1	few	TRBJ2-3	TGTGCCACCAGTCATTCTAGCACAGATACGCAGTATTTT	CATSHSSTDTQYF
.	TRBV4-2	.	TRBJ2-5	TGTGCCAGCAGCCAAGGGATCAGGGGGGAAGAGACCCAGTACTTC	CASSQGIRGEETQYF
TRBD2	TRBV5-1	few	TRBJ2-7	TGCGCCAGCAGCCCAACCCCGACTAGCACCTACGAGCAGTACTTC	CASSPTPTSTYEQYF
.	TRBV5-1	.	TRBJ2-1	TGCGCCAGCAGCTTGAAAAACAATGAGCAGTTCTTC	CASSLKNNEQFF
.	TRBV3-1	few	TRBJ2-6	TGTGCCAGCAGCCCCAAGCGACAGGGACTCTACTCTGGGGCCAACGTCCTGACTTTC	CASSPKRQGLYSGANVLTF
TRBD2	TRBV11-2	.	TRBJ2-1	TGTGCCAGCAGCTTAATCCCTAGCGGGGATTATGAGCAGTTCTTC	CASSLIPSGDYEQFF
.	TRBV3-1	once	TRBJ2-1	TGTGCCTTCAGTTTTCCCCCGGATCAGGGAGGCCGTTACAATGAGCAGTTCTTC	CAFSFPPDQGGRYNEQFF
TRBD2	TRBV27	few	TRBJ2-1	TGTGCCAGCAGTCCCTTAGCGGGAGGGGCCTGGGATGAGCAGTTCTTC	CASSPLAGGAWDEQFF
.	TRBV2	few	TRBJ2-1	TGTGCCAGCAGTGAAGGGCCTGGCGGGATAGGTAATGAGCAGTTCTTC	CASSEGPGGIGNEQFF
.	TRBV18	once	TRBJ1-1	TGTGCCAGCTCACCAAGCCCCGGCGGTGCTGAAGCTTTCTTT	CASSPSPGGAEAFF
TRBD1	TRBV6-1	once	TRBJ1-3	TGTGCCAGCAGCAAGGACAGGGCTGGAAACACCATATATTTT	CASSKDRAGNTIYF
.	TRBV7-2	few	TRBJ2-5	TGTGCCAGCAGCTTAGATAAACCGGGGACCCAGTACTTC	CASSLDKPGTQYF
.	TRBV20-1	.	TRBJ1-6	TGCTGTGCTAGAGCGGGGCCCCCGGGGTCTTCACCCCTCCACTTT	CCARAGPPGSSPLHF